This T cell receptor beta chain originates from a study of T cell responses to AZD1222 COVID-19 vaccine (dated by TCRdb to the early 2020s). Regarding the research as a whole: TCR sequencing covered some 250 trial participants: roughly 200 given two doses of AZD1222 and about 26 given two doses of MenACWY control vaccine. Trial participants were enrolled by age into 18-55, 56-69 and 70-plus year subgroups, with roughly 160, 29 and 62 TCR-sequenced participants respectively. What the authors observed across the whole study: After two AZD1222 doses, spike-specific TCR breadth and depth were significantly higher than at day 0 and than in MenACWY recipients. In the small 56-69-year group, the increase in depth fell short of significance, most likely because of low power. Epitopes outside the regions mutated in the B.1.351 and B.1.1.7 variants were reportedly recognized by nearly half of the unique spike-specific TCRs. CD4 TCRs associated with the vaccine covered the entire spike protein, and the dominant responses were in regions 160-218 and 743-854. Conclusions about previously exposed vaccinees are limited, since just five or six AZD1222 recipients were seropositive for SARS-CoV-2 at baseline. Participants were mostly white British and included more females than males, and it was suggested by the authors that clonal diversity may have been underestimated. Because no samples from the day 14 peak response were available, repertoires could be characterized only after the peak T cell response.

A single count supports this clone. This receptor's antigen is unknown. Per-base qualities were not stored, and no clone one base away is much larger. In light of the paper, this sample's time point label describes: about 28 days (+/-7) after the second vaccine dose. AZD1222 recipients whose second dose came at about 4 weeks and those whose second dose came at about 12 weeks were combined into one group, since spike-specific TCR depth and breadth did not differ between the two schedules. Samples from vaccinated people were obtained from the UK trials COV001 and COV002, which included a single-blind randomized controlled phase 2/3 trial of AZD1222 (ChAdOx1 nCoV-19) in healthy adults. For TCRbeta chain sequencing, PBMC samples were collected from trial participants at day 0 and at day 28 after the second dose. The CDR3 regions of human TCRbeta chains were analyzed by immunosequencing. The paper's data handling went like this. TCRs in the repertoires were compared against a reference library of SARS-CoV-2-specific TCRs that had been generated with the MIRA antigen-specificity platform. Breadth was defined as the fraction of unique TCRs that were SARS-CoV-2-associated. Depth was defined as the fraction of total T cells that were SARS-CoV-2-associated. Using the MIRA data, each spike-specific TCR was mapped to the spike region that the TCR reacts to and placed in a CD4 or CD8 class. Log10-transformed breadth and depth values were compared by one-way ANOVA with Sidak's multiple comparisons tests. TCRdb took over this immuneACCESS table, retaining in-frame rearrangements with V and J assigned. Such tables are incomplete; in checked studies, under half of the missing clones stem from an unresolved V gene, and the remainder is unexplained. V and J calls and clone size come straight from that table; D and trimming were deduced from the DNA. In this sample the table shows roughly 170,000 clones, approximately 94% of which occur a single time. The top ten clonotypes cover about 1.5% of the sample.

Looking up the germline V gene (reference sequence) yields CDR1 SEHNR and CDR2 FQNEAQ. The CDR3 runs 15 residues from the cysteine to the phenylalanine. The only DNA kept is the CDR3, 45 bases in frame from the first base. Germline trimming amounts to 2 bases on V and 2 bases on J, with 5 as the count of junction bases outside the gene matches. Here the sequenced sample was peripheral blood, taken 28 days after the second AZD1222 dose. This TCR derives from an adult who received the AZD1222 COVID-19 vaccine. This chain is built from TRBV7-9 and TRBJ2-5; the central 7 bases match TRBD2. The sequence in DNA is TGTGCCAGCAGCTTACTAGCGGAGGAGCAAGAGACCCAGTACTTC. This translates into CASSLLAEEQETQYF.